This T cell receptor (beta chain) was sequenced in a study of blood T cell repertoires in COVID-19. Across the whole study: Whether acute or convalescent, the COVID-19 samples came from the United States, Italy and Spain. T cells, B-cell-depleted T cells, or PBMCs supplied cDNA or gDNA.

Original data processing: Counts of nucleated cells, estimated from reference gene primer amplification, were obtained. Measured with immunoSEQ multiplex PCR; TCRdb has only the in-frame clones, and not every one. Clonal size and the V and J genes are those of that table, whereas D and trimming came from the DNA. The sample has tens of thousands of clones, 85% to 90% seen once; the top ten hold approximately 6.6%. Germline V CDR1 and CDR2: SGHVS, FQNEAQ. Trimming cost V 2 bases and J 7 bases, with 15 bases left between them. The CDR3 has 15 residues. This clone was seen a few times. The receptor was isolated from a man aged 50 or older with active COVID-19. The gene calls are TRBV7-8 and TRBJ2-1; D perhaps matches TRBD1 (5 bases). The sequenced sample consisted of peripheral blood. The CDR3 sequence is CASSLISGHLNEQFF. The DNA of the CDR3 is TGTGCCAGCAGCTTAATTTCTGGACACCTTAATGAGCAGTTCTTC.